The next 28 T cell receptor beta chains were all read from a single sample in a study of control samples from healthy donors and cancer patients. Sequencing used immunoSEQ multiplex PCR; TCRdb keeps in-frame clones, though not all of them. The sample includes fewer than 500,000 clones, 80% to 95% of them seen just once. Sequences were obtained from PBMCs. All receptors derive from a man aged 35-49 years with head and neck cancer.

The rearrangement links TRBV5-1 to TRBJ2-3, with 11 nucleotides matching TRBD2. V lost 2 bases, J lost 4 bases, and 6 bases stayed unmatched. Germline assignment: CDR1 SGHRS and CDR2 YFSETQ. The CDR3 consists of 16 residues. In DNA form, the CDR3 reads TGCGCCAGCAGCTTCACTACTAGCGGGAGTTCAGATACGCAGTATTTT. Its protein is CASSFTTSGSSDTQYF.

V usage is TRBV2 and J usage is TRBJ2-5; TRBD2 agrees at 11 bases. CDR1 is SNHLY, CDR2 FYNNEI, per germline. J lost 4 bases, V lost 3 bases, and 13 bases had no gene match. CDR3 length: 18 amino acids. The CDR3 loop is CASSDVSSGRQAGETQYF. The CDR3 region has the DNA TGTGCCAGCAGTGACGTCTCTAGCGGGAGGCAGGCGGGAGAGACCCAGTACTTC.

This chain uses TRBV4-1 with TRBJ2-7; TRBD2 aligns across 9 bases. Germline CDR1 is MGHRA and CDR2 is YSYEKL. V lost 0 bases, J lost 7 bases, and 10 bases stayed unmatched. The CDR3 totals 16 residues. The CDR3 loop is CASSQDDPAGGREQYF. The CDR3 DNA sequence: TGCGCCAGCAGCCAAGATGACCCAGCGGGAGGTCGGGAGCAGTACTTC.

The chain is built from TRBV6-5 and TRBJ1-5; D unclear. The germline V gene has CDR1 MNHEY and CDR2 SVGAGI. The V end was cut by 6 bases, the J end by 7 bases, with 16 bases between. This CDR3 comprises 14 residues. The CDR3 region is CASRPRERGQPQHF. CDR3 nucleotides: TGTGCCAGCAGGCCCCGCGAGCGAGGGCAGCCCCAGCATTTT.

The rearrangement joins TRBV9 to TRBJ2-5; D is possibly TRBD2 (7 bases). The CDR3 loop spans 13 amino acids. In germline, CDR1 is SGDLS, CDR2 YYNGEE. Trimming removed 4 bases at V and 5 bases at J, with 12 bases between. The CDR3 nucleotides are TGTGCCAGCAGCCGCGGGGGCCGGGAGACCCAGTACTTC. This sequence encodes CASSRGGRETQYF. Combining the CDR3 with reference TRBV9 and TRBJ2-5 gives the whole variable domain DSGVTQTPKHLITATGQRVTLRCSPRSGDLSVYWYQQSLDQGLQFLIQYYNGEERAKGNILERFSAQQFPDLHSELNLSSLELGDSALYFCASSRGGRETQYFGPGTRLLVL.

This clone was observed a single time. The rearrangement joins TRBV9 to TRBJ2-1, with 7 bases matching TRBD2. CDR1 SGDLS and CDR2 YYNGEE come from the germline V gene. The V gene end was trimmed by 5 bases and the J gene end by 0 bases; junction bases not matched to a gene: 5. This CDR3 spans 15 amino acids. The CDR3: CASRAAGSSYNEQFF. The CDR3 DNA follows: TGTGCCAGCAGGGCAGCGGGGAGCTCCTACAATGAGCAGTTCTTC. The whole variable domain, remainder taken from reference TRBV9 and TRBJ2-1, is DSGVTQTPKHLITATGQRVTLRCSPRSGDLSVYWYQQSLDQGLQFLIQYYNGEERAKGNILERFSAQQFPDLHSELNLSSLELGDSALYFCASRAAGSSYNEQFFGPGTRLTVL.

Note on this clone: Other DNA sequences in this specimen translate into the identical CDR3. The chain has TRBV7-2 and TRBJ1-3; 8 bases map to TRBD1. This CDR3 comprises 14 residues. CDR1 is SGHTA and CDR2 is FQGNSA in the germline V gene. V lost 2 bases and J lost 4; bases outside the gene matches: 1. The CDR3: CASSLRTGGNTIYF. The CDR3 region has the DNA TGTGCCAGCAGCTTAAGGACAGGGGGAAACACCATATATTTT. Full variable domain (outside the CDR3, taken from reference TRBV7-2 and TRBJ1-3): GAGVSQSPSNKVTEKGKDVELRCDPISGHTALYWYRQSLGQGLEFLIYFQGNSAPDKSGLPSDRFSAERTGGSVSTLTIQRTQQEDSAVYLCASSLRTGGNTIYFGEGSWLTVV.

The chain links TRBV9 to TRBJ1-5; D perhaps matches TRBD1 (6 bases). Germline V gene data show CDR1 as SGDLS and CDR2 as YYNGEE. Trimming took off 0 bases at V and 9 bases at J, with 13 bases between the two ends. The CDR3 length is 14 residues. The CDR3 loop is CASSVGTAWGPQHF. The CDR3 bases are TGTGCCAGCAGCGTAGGGACAGCTTGGGGGCCCCAGCATTTT.

The CDR3 nucleotides are TGTGCCATCAGTGACCCGGGGGCCTCCTACGAGCAGTACTTC. Translation gives CAISDPGASYEQYF. The V gene is TRBV10-3, the J gene TRBJ2-7; either TRBD1 or TRBD2 may supply D (6 bases each). The V gene lost 3 bases and the J gene lost 0 bases, with 9 bases spanning the gap. Germline CDR1 ENHRY, CDR2 SYGVKD. The CDR3 consists of 14 residues.

The gene calls are TRBV7-8 and TRBJ2-3; 9 positions match TRBD2. The CDR3 totals 16 residues. V lost 3 bases, J lost 0 bases, and 4 bases stayed unmatched. Germline assignment: CDR1 SGHVS and CDR2 FQNEAQ. For the CDR3, the DNA is TGTGCCAGCAGCTTGGCAACTAGCGGGAGCACAGATACGCAGTATTTT. It translates to CASSLATSGSTDTQYF.

This chain connects TRBV9 to TRBJ2-3, with D uncertain. The CDR3 runs 18 residues. V lost 3 bases, J lost 2 bases, and 22 bases lay in between. Per germline, CDR1 SGDLS and CDR2 YYNGEE. Written as DNA, the CDR3 is TGTGCCAGCAGCGGTTGGGCGGTTCGGAAGGGTATCACAGATACGCAGTATTTT. Translation: CASSGWAVRKGITDTQYF. Drawing the rest from reference TRBV9 and TRBJ2-3, the complete variable domain is DSGVTQTPKHLITATGQRVTLRCSPRSGDLSVYWYQQSLDQGLQFLIQYYNGEERAKGNILERFSAQQFPDLHSELNLSSLELGDSALYFCASSGWAVRKGITDTQYFGPGTRLTVL.

The chain couples TRBV27 to TRBJ2-4; D might be TRBD2 (5 bases). Trimming took 5 bases from V and 8 from J, leaving 22 bases between them. CDR1 is MNHEY and CDR2 is SMNVEV in the germline V gene (reference sequence). CDR3 length: 16 amino acids. CDR3 DNA sequence: TGTGCCAGCAGTCCGTCGCAGTCGGGATTCCTGCACATTCAGTACTTC. It translates to CASSPSQSGFLHIQYF.

The chain couples TRBV27 to TRBJ2-1; 10 bases are shared with TRBD1. V trimming: 4 bases; J trimming: 4 bases; junction bases outside the gene matches: 10. Germline CDR1 MNHEY, CDR2 SMNVEV (reference sequence). The CDR3 length is 17 residues. Here the CDR3 DNA reads TGTGCCAGCAGTTCACCGGGACAGGGGATTCCTTACAATGAGCAGTTCTTC. Encoded protein: CASSSPGQGIPYNEQFF.

The V call is TRBV28, the J call TRBJ2-7; D unclear. CDR3 size: 11 residues. V lost 10 bases and J lost 0, with 7 bases in between. Per the germline V gene, CDR1 is MDHEN and CDR2 is SYDVKM. The DNA of the CDR3 is TGTGCCACCGTCAGCTCCTACGAGCAGTACTTC. Translating gives CATVSSYEQYF.

The chain carries TRBV7-2 and TRBJ2-7, with D perhaps given as TRBD1 or TRBD2 (5 bases each). V lost 3 bases and J 5 bases, leaving 17 bases between the germline ends. The CDR3 covers 15 residues. Germline V CDR1 and CDR2: SGHTA, FQGNSA. CDR3 nucleotide sequence: TGTGCCAGCAGCTTTAGAGGGGCGCGAATCGACGAGCAGTACTTC. Encoded protein: CASSFRGARIDEQYF.

This chain connects TRBV11-2 to TRBJ2-7; 14 bases align to TRBD2. Per the germline V gene, CDR1 is SGHAT and CDR2 is FQNNGV. The CDR3 runs 16 residues. The trim removed 1 base at V and 5 bases at J, leaving 4 bases unmatched. The CDR3 spells CASSLVGLAGDHEQYF. The CDR3 nucleotides read TGTGCCAGCAGCTTAGTGGGACTAGCGGGAGACCACGAGCAGTACTTC.

J is TRBJ2-1 and V is TRBV19, with D possibly being TRBD2 (6 bases). The CDR3 spans 15 residues. V was cut by 7 bases and J by 0 bases, with 13 bases left in between. The germline CDR1 and CDR2 sequences are LNHDA and SQIVND (reference sequence). CDR3 nucleotide sequence: TGTGCCAGTAAGTACGCGGGACGCTCCTACAATGAGCAGTTCTTC. Translation: CASKYAGRSYNEQFF.

V is TRBV28 and J is TRBJ2-3; 7 nucleotides align to TRBD2. The CDR3 loop spans 15 amino acids. The V gene end was trimmed by 3 bases and the J gene end by 1 base; junction bases not matched to a gene: 4. Germline CDR1 MDHEN, CDR2 SYDVKM. CDR3 nucleotide sequence: TGTGCCAGCAGTTTGGAGGGAGGGGGCACAGATACGCAGTATTTT. It specifies CASSLEGGGTDTQYF.

This clone was detected only a few times. The chain has TRBV28 and TRBJ1-4, with TRBD1 as a possible D gene (6 bases). Trimming took 7 bases from V and 7 from J, leaving 13 bases between them. This CDR3 is built from 13 residues. The germline CDR1 and CDR2 sequences are MDHEN and SYDVKM. The CDR3 region is CASNPGVGEKLFF. The DNA of the CDR3 is TGTGCCAGCAACCCAGGGGTGGGTGAAAAACTGTTTTTT.

The V and J genes are TRBV23-1 and TRBJ1-4; no definite D call. TRBV23-1 is filed as an ORF, its function uncertain. The length of the CDR3 is 14 residues. The ends were cut back, 2 bases at V and 4 bases at J, with 8 bases in the middle. CDR3 coding DNA: TGCGCCAGCAGTCAACAGGAGATTAATGAAAAACTGTTTTTT. Amino acids: CASSQQEINEKLFF.

The rearrangement joins TRBV28 to TRBJ1-6, with a weak D call TRBD1 (6 bases). Trimming took off 7 bases at V and 5 bases at J, with 12 bases between the two ends. CDR3 length equals 14 residues. CDR1 is MDHEN and CDR2 is SYDVKM in the germline V gene. As DNA, the CDR3 is TGTGCCAGCATTGGGGGGACAAATAATTCACCCCTCCACTTT. Protein: CASIGGTNNSPLHF.

This chain links TRBV7-9 with TRBJ1-1, with a weak D call TRBD1 (5 bases). The V gene's germline CDR1 is SEHNR and CDR2 FQNEAQ (reference sequence). The CDR3 has 15 residues. Trimming left V 2 bases short and J 5 bases short, with 15 bases between. The chain's CDR3 is CASSLLGEVWTEAFF. CDR3 sequence (DNA): TGTGCCAGCAGCTTATTGGGGGAAGTGTGGACTGAAGCTTTCTTT.

This CDR3 reads CASSQAGGGDTQYF. CDR3 DNA: TGTGCCAGCAGCCAAGCGGGGGGGGGAGATACGCAGTATTTT. The J gene is TRBJ2-3, the V gene TRBV3-1 (or the pseudogene TRBV3-2), with 8 nucleotides matching TRBD2. CDR1 is LGHDT, CDR2 YNNKEL, per germline (reference sequence). This CDR3 has 14 amino acids. V dropped 1 base and J dropped 5; count of bases not matched to a gene: 2.

This clone was seen a single time. This chain links TRBV9 with TRBJ2-1, with 7 bases fitting TRBD1. Germline values: CDR1 SGDLS, CDR2 YYNGEE. This CDR3 comprises 16 residues. Trimming cost V 3 bases and J 8 bases; bases outside gene matches: 14. The CDR3 nucleotides read TGTGCCAGCAGCGGAAGACAGGGCCTACGGTGGGATGAGCAGTTCTTC. Residues: CASSGRQGLRWDEQFF.

The V call is TRBV9, the J call TRBJ2-3; 7 nucleotides line up with TRBD2. V shed 3 bases, J shed 6 bases, and the junction held 4 bases outside the gene matches. The CDR3 has 13 residues. CDR1 is SGDLS and CDR2 is YYNGEE in the germline V gene. CDR3: CASSGTRLDTQYF. CDR3 DNA sequence: TGTGCCAGCAGCGGGACTAGATTGGATACGCAGTATTTT.

The genes are TRBV4-3 and TRBJ1-2; perhaps TRBD1 as D (5 bases). Germline V gives CDR1 LGHNA, CDR2 YSLEER. Trimming removed 4 bases from V and 5 bases from J, with 17 bases in between. There are 15 residues in the CDR3. CDR3 residues: CASSPYLGGAYGYTF. DNA for the CDR3: TGCGCCAGCAGCCCGTACCTAGGAGGGGCGTATGGCTACACCTTC.

This rearrangement joins TRBV12-3 or TRBV12-4 to TRBJ1-5; 7 bases are shared with TRBD1. After removal of 5 bases from V and 6 bases from J, the junction contained 4 bases not matched to a gene. The CDR3 runs 13 residues. The CDR3 bases are TGTGCCAGCAGTCTCCAGGGGGGTCAGCCCCAGCATTTT. It codes for CASSLQGGQPQHF.

This chain uses TRBV27 with TRBJ1-3; D call uncertain. Trimming removed 6 bases at V and 2 bases at J, with 11 bases between. The CDR3 has 14 amino acids. CDR1 is MNHEY and CDR2 is SMNVEV in the germline V gene (reference sequence). The CDR3 here is CASSLAGPGNTIYF. The CDR3 nucleotides read TGTGCCAGCAGCTTGGCCGGGCCTGGAAACACCATATATTTT.